These T cell receptor beta chains were read from a single sample in a study of long-term antiretroviral therapy in people with HIV. The method was immunoSEQ multiplex PCR; TCRdb's version includes in-frame clones alone and lacks a portion of them. The data contain 15,000 to 20,000 clones, roughly four fifths of them singletons. This material consisted of unsorted PBMCs, taken 0.1 years after starting antiretroviral therapy. Receptors originate from a man aged 18 to 30 with HIV. Each CDR3 is given with its conserved first and last residue. Fields, in order: D gene, V gene, clone size, J gene, CDR3 DNA, CDR3 protein. D genes are given only for firm matches. Clone sizes are given selectively: once, few, many, or a class where the clone is expanded.

.	TRBV11-2	.	TRBJ2-2	TGTGCCAGCAGCTCGCCCACCTCATTCACCACCGGGGAGCTGTTTTTT	CASSSPTSFTTGELFF
TRBD2	TRBV4-1	.	TRBJ2-7	TGCGCCAGCAGCCAAGACGGCGCCGGGACTACCTACGAGCAGTACTTC	CASSQDGAGTTYEQYF
.	TRBV5-4	.	TRBJ2-1	TGTGCCAGCACACACCCCGGGGGGCCGGATGAGCAGTTCTTC	CASTHPGGPDEQFF
.	TRBV5-4	.	TRBJ2-3	TGTGCCAGCAGCTTGCGACCTCAGGCGGCGACAGATACGCAGTATTTT	CASSLRPQAATDTQYF
.	TRBV14	.	TRBJ2-7	TGTGCCAGCGGATCCTCAAGGAGCATTCTACGCGAGCAGTACTTC	CASGSSRSILREQYF
TRBD1	TRBV27	.	TRBJ1-2	TGTGCCAGCAGCCATACAGGGGGCGCACAGTATGGCTACACCTTC	CASSHTGGAQYGYTF
TRBD2	TRBV7-8	.	TRBJ2-4	TGTGCCAGCAGCTCCCGACTAGCGGGAAAGGGGGACATTCAGTACTTC	CASSSRLAGKGDIQYF
TRBD1	TRBV7-2	.	TRBJ1-1	TGTGCCAGCAGCTTAGGTTCTGGACAGGGACTTAAAGCTTTCTTT	CASSLGSGQGLKAFF
.	TRBV4-1	.	TRBJ2-1	TGCGCCAGCAGCCCCCGGGACCTCTACAATGAGCAGTTCTTC	CASSPRDLYNEQFF
TRBD1	TRBV5-1	.	TRBJ1-4	TGCGCCAGCAGTTATGGACAGGGACCCCGGGGGAAACTGTTTTTT	CASSYGQGPRGKLFF
.	TRBV19	.	TRBJ1-5	TGTGCCAGTAGTATAAAGGCACCGGCGGTGCTGGGAAATCAGCCCCAGCATTTT	CASSIKAPAVLGNQPQHF
.	TRBV6-6	.	TRBJ2-3	TGTGCCAGCAGTTACGCAGAGGACGGCACAGATACGCAGTATTTT	CASSYAEDGTDTQYF
.	TRBV7-6	.	TRBJ1-3	TGTGCCAGCAGCTTGTCCGAAGGGGCGGGAGGAAACACCATATATTTT	CASSLSEGAGGNTIYF
.	TRBV19	.	TRBJ1-2	TGTGCCAGTAGTATCGAACCGACCCGAAAGAGCTACACCTTC	CASSIEPTRKSYTF
.	TRBV7-2	.	TRBJ1-1	TGTGCCAGCAGCTTAACCGCTTTGAACACTGAAGCTTTCTTT	CASSLTALNTEAFF
.	TRBV9	.	TRBJ1-2	TGTGCCAGCAGCGTATGGGACACTCCGGCCGATGGCTACACCTTC	CASSVWDTPADGYTF
.	TRBV27	few	TRBJ1-3	TGCCCGGACGCTGAGGAGGGTCTCGTACTATCTGGAAACACCATATATTTT	CPDAEEGLVLSGNTIYF
TRBD1	TRBV6-5	.	TRBJ2-3	TGTGCCAGCAGTCCCGGGACAGGGACCACAGATACGCAGTATTTT	CASSPGTGTTDTQYF
.	TRBV5-1	.	TRBJ2-7	TGCGCCAGCAGCTTGGAGTGGGGAGACTACGAGCAGTACTTC	CASSLEWGDYEQYF
TRBD1	TRBV4-1	.	TRBJ2-4	TGCGCCAGCAGCCAAGAGCTTGGGACAGGGATCTTTAGAGGGGGTGACATTCAGTACTTC	CASSQELGTGIFRGGDIQYF
.	TRBV2	.	TRBJ2-7	TGTGCCAGCAGTGGAACGTACGAGCAGTACTTC	CASSGTYEQYF
TRBD1	TRBV2	.	TRBJ2-7	TGTGCCAGCAGTGAATTTAGGGACAGGGTCTACGAGCAGTACTTC	CASSEFRDRVYEQYF
.	TRBV25-1	.	TRBJ1-5	TGTGCCACCTCAGGAGTACAGTTCAATCAGCCCCAGCATTTT	CATSGVQFNQPQHF
.	TRBV27	.	TRBJ2-1	TGTGCCAGCAAAAGTTGGAATGAGCAGTTCTTC	CASKSWNEQFF
.	TRBV7-9	once	TRBJ2-5	TGTGCCAGCAGCCCCGGGTCAGGGCAAGAGACCCAGTACTTC	CASSPGSGQETQYF
.	TRBV11-2	.	TRBJ2-3	TGTGCCAGCAGCTTGGGACGGGGCGGGGATACGCAGTATTTT	CASSLGRGGDTQYF
TRBD1	TRBV5-6	once	TRBJ2-1	TGTGCCAGCAGCCCCCCGACAGGGGTGAATGAGCAGTTCTTC	CASSPPTGVNEQFF
.	TRBV6-1	.	TRBJ2-7	TGTGCCAGCGCCCCCCTTGTCCTTTCTGAAGAGCAGTACTTC	CASAPLVLSEEQYF